The 14 T cell receptor beta chains below were found in one sample sequenced in a study of CD8+ T cells in alopecia areata. Stated treatment: oral pan-JAK inhibitor, 5-10 mg twice daily. cDNA prepared by RNA extraction and subsequent reverse transcription served as the template for sequencing. Some clones are missing from TCRdb's copy, which holds only in-frame ones; the method was immunoSEQ multiplex PCR. The data show tens of thousands of clones, 40% to 55% seen once. This material consisted of CD8+ T cells sorted from blood, taken at approximately week 39, from a patient treated with tofacitinib. The origin of the receptors is a human donor with alopecia areata.

This chain uses TRBV29-1 with TRBJ2-2, with a tentative D call TRBD1 (5 bases). The V gene's germline CDR1 is SQVTM and CDR2 ANQGSEA. The CDR3 loop spans 11 amino acids. The V and J ends lost 6 bases and 6 bases respectively, with 8 bases between them. This chain's CDR3 is CSVRQSGELFF. The CDR3 DNA follows: TGCAGCGTAAGACAGTCCGGGGAGCTGTTTTTT.

The chain combines TRBV29-1 with TRBJ2-1, with unresolved D. Trimming removed 1 base at V and 9 bases at J, with 7 bases between. CDR3 length: 11 amino acids. The V gene's germline CDR1 is SQVTM and CDR2 ANQGSEA. CDR3 protein: CSVEVWGEQFF. The DNA for the CDR3 is TGCAGCGTTGAAGTGTGGGGTGAGCAGTTCTTC.

This clone has only a few counts. The chain is built from TRBV6-1 and TRBJ2-3, with D hard to call. V was shortened by 7 bases and J by 2 bases, with 7 bases between the two germline ends. Germline V gene sequence: CDR1 MNHNS, CDR2 SASEGT. This CDR3 has 12 amino acids. This chain's CDR3 is CASKGNTDTQYF. The CDR3 nucleotides are TGTGCCAGCAAGGGCAACACAGATACGCAGTATTTT.

The gene calls are TRBV7-8 and TRBJ2-7; D not resolved. Germline V gives CDR1 SGHVS, CDR2 FQNEAQ. The CDR3 sequence is 13 residues long. With 3 bases removed from V and 1 base from J, the gap between germline ends came to 7 bases. The CDR3 protein is CASSFPSSYEQYF. In nucleotides, the CDR3 is TGTGCCAGCAGCTTTCCCTCTTCCTACGAGCAGTACTTC.

This clone is a singleton in its sample. CDR3 region: CASSIAGANTGELFF. CDR3 DNA: TGTGCCAGCAGTATAGCGGGAGCGAACACCGGGGAGCTGTTTTTT. The chain uses TRBV14 and TRBJ2-2; 9 bases agree with TRBD2. With 6 bases clipped from V and 0 bases from J, the junction kept 2 bases outside the gene matches. The CDR3 runs to 15 residues. The germline V gene encodes CDR1 SGHDN and CDR2 FVKESK.

This chain joins TRBV7-2 and TRBJ2-7; the D call may be TRBD1 or TRBD2 (6 bases each). The V gene's germline CDR1 is SGHTA and CDR2 FQGNSA. V was shortened by 6 bases and J by 7 bases, with 16 bases between the two germline ends. This CDR3 spans 13 amino acids. The CDR3 loop reads CASRHTGTGEQYF. DNA of the CDR3: TGTGCCAGCAGACATACAGGGACTGGGGAGCAGTACTTC.

The chain recombines TRBV27 with TRBJ2-7; D remains ambiguous. Germline values: CDR1 MNHEY, CDR2 SMNVEV (reference sequence). The CDR3 length is 13 residues. V lost 6 bases and J 2 bases, leaving 11 bases between the germline ends. This CDR3 is CASSIGFTYEQYF. For the CDR3, the DNA is TGTGCCAGCAGCATTGGATTTACCTACGAGCAGTACTTC.

This clone occurred a few times. The chain combines TRBV29-1 with TRBJ1-2, with a possible D match to TRBD1 (5 bases). V shed 4 bases and J shed 6 bases, with 9 bases lying between them. Per germline, CDR1 SQVTM and CDR2 ANQGSEA. This CDR3 has 11 residues. The CDR3 DNA follows: TGCAGCGTTGTTCAGGGTGATGGCTACACCTTC. Its translation: CSVVQGDGYTF.

The DNA of the CDR3 is TGTGCCAATGCCCCCGGTGAGCAGTTCTTC. This encodes CANAPGEQFF. The rearrangement links TRBV6-1 to TRBJ2-1, with D uncertain. Trimming removed 10 bases from V and 9 bases from J, with 10 bases in between. The CDR3 has 10 amino acids. In germline, CDR1 is MNHNS, CDR2 SASEGT.

The J gene is TRBJ2-7, the V gene TRBV19, with TRBD1 as a possible D gene (6 bases). Trimming stripped 5 bases from V and 1 base from J, with 6 bases between. CDR1 and CDR2 (germline): LNHDA, SQIVND (reference sequence). This CDR3 comprises 12 residues. CDR3 in amino acids: CASSGQSYEQYF. In DNA form, the CDR3 reads TGTGCCAGTAGTGGACAGTCCTACGAGCAGTACTTC.

The chain recombines TRBV29-1 with TRBJ1-1, with D perhaps TRBD1 (6 bases). Between the trimmed V and J ends, which lost 6 bases and 5 bases, there was a span of 10 bases. CDR1 is SQVTM, CDR2 ANQGSEA, per germline. The CDR3 length is 11 residues. The CDR3, as DNA: TGCAGCGTGGGACACGGGACTGAAGCTTTCTTT. This codes for CSVGHGTEAFF.

V usage is TRBV14 and J usage is TRBJ2-1, with D tentatively TRBD1 (6 bases). The V end lost 4 bases, the J end lost 8 bases, and 15 bases lay between the germline ends. The CDR3 extends over 14 amino acids. Germline assignment: CDR1 SGHDN and CDR2 FVKESK. The CDR3 nucleotides are TGTGCCAGCAGCCTCGATGTGGGGGCCGATGAGCAGTTCTTC. This codes for CASSLDVGADEQFF.

This clone occurred a few times. V gene TRBV30 combines with J gene TRBJ1-1; no clear D gene. Germline CDR1 and CDR2: GTSNPN and SVGIG (reference sequence). CDR3 size: 11 residues. V was trimmed by 4 bases and J by 10 bases, leaving 13 bases between them. The CDR3 protein is CAWISLRGAFF. The DNA for the CDR3 is TGTGCCTGGATCTCTCTGCGTGGAGCTTTCTTT.

The rearrangement joins TRBV7-8 to TRBJ2-3, with TRBD2 matching over 9 bases. Germline CDR1 reads SGHVS; CDR2 reads FQNEAQ. Germline trimming cut 5 bases from V and 2 bases from J; bases unmatched to any gene: 8. CDR3 length: 16 residues. CDR3 bases: TGTGCCAGCAGCCCCGGAATAGCGGGAGCCACAGATACGCAGTATTTT. Protein: CASSPGIAGATDTQYF. The entire variable domain, with the rest obtained from reference TRBV7-8 and TRBJ2-3, is as follows: GAGVSQSPRYKVAKRGQDVALRCDPISGHVSLFWYQQALGQGPEFLTYFQNEAQLDKSGLPSDRFFAERPEGSVSTLKIQRTQQEDSAVYLCASSPGIAGATDTQYFGPGTRLTVL.